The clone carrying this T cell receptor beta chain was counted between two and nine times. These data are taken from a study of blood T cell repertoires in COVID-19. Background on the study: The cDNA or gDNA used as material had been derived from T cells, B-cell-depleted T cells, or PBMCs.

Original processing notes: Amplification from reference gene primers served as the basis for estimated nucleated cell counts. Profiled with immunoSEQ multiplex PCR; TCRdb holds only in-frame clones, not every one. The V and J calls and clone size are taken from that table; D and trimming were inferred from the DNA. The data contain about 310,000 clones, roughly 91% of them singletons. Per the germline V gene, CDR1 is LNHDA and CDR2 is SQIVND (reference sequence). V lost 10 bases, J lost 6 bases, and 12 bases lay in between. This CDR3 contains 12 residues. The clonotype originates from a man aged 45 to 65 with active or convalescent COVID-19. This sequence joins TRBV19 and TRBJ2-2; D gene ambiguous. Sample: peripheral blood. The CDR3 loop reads CATSPRAGELFF. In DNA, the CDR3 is TGTGCCACCTCACCCCGGGCCGGGGAGCTGTTTTTT.